This paragraph reports one T cell receptor beta chain. Its antigen is not yet known. No base quality values were provided; no much bigger clone lies one nucleotide off. This sample is part of a study of CD8 T cells in ankylosing spondylitis (dated 2017 in TCRdb). Context from the whole study: The study profiled T cell receptor beta repertoires in healthy donors and ankylosing spondylitis patients to find disease-linked TCR variants. The full study cohort was made up of about 25 ankylosing spondylitis patients and 108 healthy donors. Peripheral blood samples were taken, and synovial fluid was additionally collected from ankylosing spondylitis patients.

Broader findings and caveats from the paper: A TCR beta motif made up of several highly homologous amino acid variants appeared to be characteristic of blood from ankylosing spondylitis patients. Some motif variants had previously been reported in the synovial fluid and blood of reactive arthritis patients, which suggests shared mechanisms of disease initiation. The disease-linked clones showed a CD8+ phenotype and occurred at relatively low frequencies in peripheral blood. According to the report, matched synovial fluid samples from ankylosing spondylitis patients were significantly enriched for the disease-linked clones.

The reads were generated on an Illumina HiSeq 2500. Quantitative 5'-RACE with molecular barcodes was used to prepare TCR beta libraries. In the original analysis: A new computational method, built on a probabilistic model of VDJ rearrangement, was used to identify disease-linked TCR variants. TCRdb ran its own pipeline on the public reads, namely fastp trimming at Q25 and MiXCR clone calling, and kept in-frame beta chains. Each record represents a unique CDR3 protein, reported with the most common genes and DNA among its rows. What appears here as the V and J calls and clone size reflects TCRdb's work, not the paper's. For this sample the table gives more than 250,000 distinct CDR3 sequences, of which approximately 8.2% were detected only once. About 15% of the sample comes from the top ten. Spanning cysteine to phenylalanine, the CDR3 consists of 15 amino acids. Just CDR3 DNA is preserved here, 45 bases in frame from base 1. The germline V gene encodes CDR1 MGHRA and CDR2 YSYEKL. The junction carries 12 bases between V and J, which are trimmed by 0 bases and 6 bases respectively.

This chain joins TRBV4-1 to TRBJ2-4, with no confident D gene call. The specimen was blood, either unsorted or a sorted T cell fraction (not recorded which). The TCR originated in a male donor with ankylosing spondylitis. The CDR3 amino acid sequence is: CASSQDQAVGNIQYF. The bases are TGCGCCAGCAGCCAAGATCAGGCCGTCGGAAACATTCAGTACTTC.